The 3 T cell receptor beta chains in this list originate from one sample, sequenced in a study of CD8 T cells in Susac syndrome. With random hexamers, 0.5 to 1 ug RNA was reverse transcribed. TCRdb fed the immunoSEQ multiplex PCR reads into MiXCR, producing one record per CDR3 protein. The sample includes some 70,000 distinct CDR3 sequences, 94% of them seen just once. The sequenced sample consisted of CD8+ T cells from PBMCs. The receptor set was obtained from a human donor with multiple sclerosis.

The rearrangement uses TRBV28 and TRBJ2-1; tentative D call: TRBD2 (6 bases). The germline V and J ends were trimmed by 5 bases and 7 bases, with 12 bases remaining between them. CDR1 and CDR2 from the germline V gene are MDHEN and SYDVKM. The CDR3 is 13 residues long. The CDR3 coding sequence is TGTGCCAGCAGTATTGGGACTTTTAATGAGCAGTTCTTC. Translation: CASSIGTFNEQFF.

The chain recombines TRBV5-1 with TRBJ2-7; D possibly corresponds to TRBD2 (6 bases). The CDR3 covers 14 residues. CDR1 SGHRS and CDR2 YFSETQ come from the germline V gene. Trimming pared 4 bases from V and 4 bases from J, leaving 15 bases between. The CDR3, as DNA: TGCGCCAGCAGCGTTTGGGCGGGATCATACGAGCAGTACTTC. This sequence encodes CASSVWAGSYEQYF.

The chain uses TRBV12-3 or TRBV12-4 and TRBJ1-2; 9 nucleotides line up with TRBD1. This CDR3 has 13 residues. J was trimmed by 4 bases and V by 6 bases; bases with no gene match: 3. This CDR3 is CASSLDRGYGYTF. The CDR3, as DNA: TGTGCCAGCAGCCTGGACAGGGGCTATGGCTACACCTTC.